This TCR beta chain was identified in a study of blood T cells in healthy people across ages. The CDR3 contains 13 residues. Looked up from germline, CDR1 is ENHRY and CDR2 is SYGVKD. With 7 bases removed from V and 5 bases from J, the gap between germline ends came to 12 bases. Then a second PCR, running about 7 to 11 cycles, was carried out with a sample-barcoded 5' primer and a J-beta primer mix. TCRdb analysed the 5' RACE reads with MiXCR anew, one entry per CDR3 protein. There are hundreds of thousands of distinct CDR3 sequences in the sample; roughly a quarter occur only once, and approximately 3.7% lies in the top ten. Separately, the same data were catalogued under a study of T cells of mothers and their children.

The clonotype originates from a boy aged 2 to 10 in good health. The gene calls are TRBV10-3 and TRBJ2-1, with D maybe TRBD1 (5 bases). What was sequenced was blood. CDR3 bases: TGTGCCATCATGGGGCAGGGCAACAATGAGCAGTTCTTC. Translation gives CAIMGQGNNEQFF.